The 22 T cell receptor beta chains in this list originate from one sample, sequenced in a study of CD8+ T cells in alopecia areata. Extracted RNA was reverse transcribed, and the resulting cDNA served as sequencing template. Clones were read by immunoSEQ multiplex PCR, and TCRdb kept only the in-frame ones, dropping some. Here the sample spans some 200,000 clones, more than 45% being singletons. As for treatment: oral pan-JAK inhibitor, 5-10 mg twice daily. The material was CD4+ T cells sorted from blood, obtained at week 4, from a patient treated with tofacitinib. All receptors come from a human donor with alopecia areata.

The chain combines TRBV12-5 with TRBJ1-1; D gene unclear. The CDR3 has 12 residues. Deletions cut 5 bases from V and 1 base from J, with 5 bases between. Germline V lookup: CDR1 LGHNT, CDR2 FRNRAP. CDR3 residues: CASGPENTEAFF. The CDR3, as DNA: TGTGCTAGTGGTCCCGAGAACACTGAAGCTTTCTTT.

This clone showed up just a few times. J is TRBJ2-3 and V is TRBV4-3; 10 bases are a match to TRBD2. This CDR3 spans 16 amino acids. V trimming: 0 bases; J trimming: 4 bases; junction bases outside the gene matches: 4. The germline V gene encodes CDR1 LGHNA and CDR2 YSLEER. This CDR3 reads CASSQDSLAGADTQYF. DNA of the CDR3: TGCGCCAGCAGCCAAGATAGCCTAGCGGGGGCAGATACGCAGTATTTT.

The rearrangement joins TRBV29-1 to TRBJ1-1; TRBD1 aligns across 7 bases. Germline lookup yields CDR1 SQVTM and CDR2 ANQGSEA. V gave up 7 bases and J gave up 5 bases; unmatched junction bases: 7. The CDR3 loop spans 12 amino acids. CDR3 residues: CSALTGSTEAFF. The CDR3 nucleotides are TGCAGCGCTCTGACAGGGTCAACTGAAGCTTTCTTT.

This clone was counted only a few times. The chain carries TRBV19 and TRBJ2-3; 9 bases align to TRBD2. Germline V lookup: CDR1 LNHDA, CDR2 SQIVND (reference sequence). The CDR3 extends over 15 amino acids. Losses at the gene ends were 7 bases for V and 0 bases for J; bases not matched to a gene: 5. The CDR3 sequence is CASTALAGSTDTQYF. In DNA, the CDR3 is TGTGCCAGTACCGCGCTAGCGGGGAGCACAGATACGCAGTATTTT. Variable domain in full (rest from reference TRBV19 and TRBJ2-3): DGGITQSPKYLFRKEGQNVTLSCEQNLNHDAMYWYRQDPGQGLRLIYYSQIVNDFQKGDIAEGYSVSREKKESFPLTVTSAQKNPTAFYLCASTALAGSTDTQYFGPGTRLTVL.

There are a few counts of this clone. V gene TRBV5-1 combines with J gene TRBJ1-1, with D unresolved. Germline V gene data show CDR1 as SGHRS and CDR2 as YFSETQ. The CDR3 extends over 15 amino acids. Trimming cost V 4 bases and J 6 bases, with 19 bases left between them. The CDR3 protein is CASSRFGSSEAEAFF. DNA for the CDR3: TGCGCCAGCAGCCGTTTTGGGAGCAGTGAGGCTGAAGCTTTCTTT.

V usage is TRBV4-3 and J usage is TRBJ2-4; D is tentatively TRBD1 or TRBD2 (6 bases each). The germline V gene has CDR1 LGHNA and CDR2 YSLEER. Trimming removed 0 bases from V and 1 base from J, with 13 bases in between. This CDR3 has 17 residues. CDR3 protein: CASSQDHPGAAKNIQYF. In DNA form, the CDR3 reads TGCGCCAGCAGCCAAGATCACCCGGGGGCGGCCAAAAACATTCAGTACTTC.

This clone was recorded once. The V and J genes are TRBV29-1 and TRBJ2-5; D tentatively reads TRBD1 or TRBD2 (5 bases each). Between the trimmed V and J ends, which lost 7 bases and 6 bases, there was a span of 18 bases. This CDR3 comprises 13 residues. Per the germline V gene, CDR1 is SQVTM and CDR2 is ANQGSEA. The CDR3 protein is CSGTLVGVKTQYF. In DNA, the CDR3 is TGCAGCGGAACCTTGGTGGGGGTAAAGACCCAGTACTTC.

The genes are TRBV30 and TRBJ1-4; TRBD1 aligns across 10 bases. Germline V lookup: CDR1 GTSNPN, CDR2 SVGIG (reference sequence). With 5 bases clipped from V and 5 bases from J, the junction kept 5 bases outside the gene matches. The CDR3 consists of 14 residues. CDR3 nucleotides: TGTGCCTGGGGGACAGGGGCCAAGAATGAAAAACTGTTTTTT. Its protein product is CAWGTGAKNEKLFF.

V gene TRBV2 combines with J gene TRBJ2-1; D possibly corresponds to TRBD2 (6 bases). CDR3 length equals 14 residues. The germline V and J ends were trimmed by 11 bases and 0 bases, with 14 bases remaining between them. The germline gives CDR1 SNHLY, CDR2 FYNNEI. The CDR3 DNA is TGTGCCGCCCGGGGGTCGAGCTCCTACAATGAGCAGTTCTTC. Protein sequence: CAARGSSSYNEQFF. Combining the CDR3 with reference TRBV2 and TRBJ2-1 gives the whole variable domain EPEVTQTPSHQVTQMGQEVILRCVPISNHLYFYWYRQILGQKVEFLVSFYNNEISEKSEIFDDQFSVERPDGSNFTLKIRSTKLEDSAMYFCAARGSSSYNEQFFGPGTRLTVL.

This clone was observed once. The gene calls are TRBV7-9 and TRBJ1-1; D is perhaps TRBD1 (6 bases). There are 15 residues in the CDR3. Looked up from germline, CDR1 is SEHNR and CDR2 is FQNEAQ (reference sequence). V was cut by 3 bases and J by 1 base, with 12 bases left in between. CDR3 sequence (DNA): TGTGCCAGCAGCTTTCAGCGGGGGCAGAACACTGAAGCTTTCTTT. Encoded protein: CASSFQRGQNTEAFF.

The V and J genes are TRBV5-1 and TRBJ1-6; weak D call: TRBD1 (5 bases). Germline V CDR1 and CDR2: SGHRS, YFSETQ. Trimming removed 3 bases from V and 8 bases from J, with 18 bases in between. The CDR3 loop spans 16 amino acids. CDR3 in DNA: TGCGCCAGCAGCTCTACCTCAGGGCTTGGGGATTCACCCCTCCACTTT. It yields the protein CASSSTSGLGDSPLHF. Together with reference TRBV5-1 and TRBJ1-6, the CDR3 gives the full variable domain: KAGVTQTPRYLIKTRGQQVTLSCSPISGHRSVSWYQQTPGQGLQFLFEYFSETQRNKGNFPGRFSGRQFSNSRSEMNVSTLELGDSALYLCASSSTSGLGDSPLHFGNGTRLTVT.

The V gene is TRBV7-2, the J gene TRBJ1-2; the D gene is possibly TRBD1 (5 bases). The V gene lost 5 bases and the J gene lost 7 bases, with 11 bases spanning the gap. The CDR3 length is 12 residues. The V gene's germline CDR1 is SGHTA and CDR2 FQGNSA. CDR3 in amino acids: CASSPGGGGYTF. Written as DNA, the CDR3 is TGTGCCAGCAGCCCCGGGGGGGGTGGCTACACCTTC.

In its sample, this clone was seen a few times. The gene calls are TRBV6-5 and TRBJ2-3, with 7 bases matching TRBD1. The germline CDR1 and CDR2 sequences are MNHEY and SVGAGI. CDR3 size: 13 residues. V dropped 5 bases and J dropped 11; count of bases not matched to a gene: 10. The CDR3 nucleotides are TGTGCCAGCAGTCAAGGGGGCCTAGTCGGGCAGTATTTT. It translates to CASSQGGLVGQYF.

The V gene is TRBV11-1, the J gene TRBJ1-1; D is unclear. The V gene's germline CDR1 is SGHAT and CDR2 FQDESV (reference sequence). The V gene lost 8 bases and the J gene lost 2 bases, with 12 bases spanning the gap. This CDR3 comprises 13 residues. The CDR3 spells CASGRARNTEAFF. CDR3 bases: TGTGCCAGCGGACGGGCCCGTAACACTGAAGCTTTCTTT.

This clone showed up just once. J is TRBJ1-2 and V is TRBV29-1; D ambiguous. This CDR3 is 13 amino acids long. V was clipped by 4 bases and J by 8 bases, with 17 bases between them. The germline gives CDR1 SQVTM, CDR2 ANQGSEA. CDR3 region: CSVGRSPRGGYTF. The CDR3 DNA reads as TGCAGCGTTGGTCGCAGCCCAAGAGGGGGCTACACCTTC. The full variable domain, completed using reference TRBV29-1 and TRBJ1-2, is SAVISQKPSRDICQRGTSLTIQCQVDSQVTMMFWYRQQPGQSLTLIATANQGSEATYESGFVIDKFPISRPNLTFSTLTVSNMSPEDSSIYLCSVGRSPRGGYTFGSGTRLTVV.

The rearrangement uses TRBV14 and TRBJ1-1; tentative D call: TRBD1 (5 bases). V gave up 5 bases and J gave up 4 bases, with 11 bases separating them. Germline V CDR1 and CDR2: SGHDN, FVKESK. CDR3 length equals 13 residues. The CDR3 nucleotides are TGTGCCAGCAGCTCGGGGCTTGGCACTGAAGCTTTCTTT. This sequence encodes CASSSGLGTEAFF.

This clone was picked up one time. J is TRBJ2-1 and V is TRBV7-2; D remains ambiguous. Between the trimmed V and J ends, which lost 3 bases and 2 bases, there was a span of 14 bases. Per germline, CDR1 SGHTA and CDR2 FQGNSA. The CDR3 totals 16 residues. The CDR3 sequence: CASSLGTRTTYNEQFF. The CDR3 DNA reads as TGTGCCAGCAGCTTGGGTACTCGAACGACCTACAATGAGCAGTTCTTC.

This chain links TRBV27 with TRBJ1-1, with a weak D call TRBD1 (5 bases). The CDR3 has 13 residues. Deletions cut 0 bases from V and 11 bases from J, with 13 bases between. The germline V gene encodes CDR1 MNHEY and CDR2 SMNVEV (reference sequence). CDR3 in amino acids: CASSLSGQLGAFF. The CDR3 DNA is TGTGCCAGCAGTTTATCGGGGCAGCTAGGGGCTTTCTTT.

DNA of the CDR3: TGCAGCGTTGTTCGCGCCAAACAAGAGACCCAGTACTTC. Translated, it gives CSVVRAKQETQYF. V is TRBV29-1 and J is TRBJ2-5; D is undetermined. CDR1 is SQVTM, CDR2 ANQGSEA, per germline. V shed 4 bases and J shed 2 bases, with 11 bases lying between them. This CDR3 has 13 amino acids.

The chain employs TRBV5-1 and TRBJ2-7; D may be TRBD1 (6 bases). Trimming took off 0 bases at V and 1 base at J, with 14 bases between the two ends. The germline gives CDR1 SGHRS, CDR2 YFSETQ. The CDR3 spans 16 residues. CDR3 amino acids: CASSLEVQGTSYEQYF. For the CDR3, the DNA is TGCGCCAGCAGCTTGGAGGTACAGGGAACATCCTACGAGCAGTACTTC.

The J gene is TRBJ1-2, the V gene TRBV30; TRBD1 is a possible D gene (6 bases). Trimming left V 5 bases short and J 4 bases short, with 14 bases between. This CDR3 comprises 13 residues. Germline loops: CDR1 GTSNPN, CDR2 SVGIG (reference sequence). Written as DNA, the CDR3 is TGTGCCTGGCTCCGGGACACCGGCTATGGCTACACCTTC. Protein: CAWLRDTGYGYTF.

V is TRBV29-1 and J is TRBJ2-7, with D uncertain. Germline V gene sequence: CDR1 SQVTM, CDR2 ANQGSEA. V was trimmed by 7 bases and J by 0 bases, leaving 10 bases between them. This CDR3 contains 12 residues. CDR3 sequence reads: CSAQKDSYEQYF. The CDR3 DNA is TGCAGCGCCCAGAAGGACTCCTACGAGCAGTACTTC.